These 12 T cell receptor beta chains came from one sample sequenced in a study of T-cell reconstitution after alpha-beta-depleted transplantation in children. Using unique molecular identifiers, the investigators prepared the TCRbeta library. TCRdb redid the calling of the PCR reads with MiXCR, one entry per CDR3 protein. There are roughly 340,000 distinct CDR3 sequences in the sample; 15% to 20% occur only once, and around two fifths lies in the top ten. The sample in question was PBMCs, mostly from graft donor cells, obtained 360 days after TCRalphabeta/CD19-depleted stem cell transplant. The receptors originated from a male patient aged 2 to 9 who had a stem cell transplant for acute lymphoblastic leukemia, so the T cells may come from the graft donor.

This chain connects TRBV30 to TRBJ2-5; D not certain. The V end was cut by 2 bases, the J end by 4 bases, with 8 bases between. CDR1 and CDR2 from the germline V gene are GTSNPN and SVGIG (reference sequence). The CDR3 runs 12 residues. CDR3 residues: CAWSNRLETQYF. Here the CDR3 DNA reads TGTGCCTGGAGTAACAGACTAGAGACCCAGTACTTC. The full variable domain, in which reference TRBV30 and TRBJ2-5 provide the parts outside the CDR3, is SQTIHQWPATLVQPVGSPLSLECTVEGTSNPNLYWYRQAAGRGLQLLFYSVGIGQISSEVPQNLSASRPQDRQFILSSKKLLLSDSGFYLCAWSNRLETQYFGPGTRLLVL.

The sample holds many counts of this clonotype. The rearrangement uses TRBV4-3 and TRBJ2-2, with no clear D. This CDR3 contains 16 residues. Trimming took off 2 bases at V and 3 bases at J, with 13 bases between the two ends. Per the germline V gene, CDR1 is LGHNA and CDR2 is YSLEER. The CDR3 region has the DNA TGCGCCAGCAGCCAACCCGGACGGAGATACACCGGGGAGCTGTTTTTT. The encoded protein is CASSQPGRRYTGELFF.

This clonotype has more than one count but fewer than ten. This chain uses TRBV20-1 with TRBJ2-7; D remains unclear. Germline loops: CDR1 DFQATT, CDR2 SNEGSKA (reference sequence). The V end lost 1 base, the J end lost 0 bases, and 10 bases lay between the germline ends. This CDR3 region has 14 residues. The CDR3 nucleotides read TGCAGTGCTAGAGGGGGTTGGCCCTCCTACGAGCAGTACTTC. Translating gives CSARGGWPSYEQYF.

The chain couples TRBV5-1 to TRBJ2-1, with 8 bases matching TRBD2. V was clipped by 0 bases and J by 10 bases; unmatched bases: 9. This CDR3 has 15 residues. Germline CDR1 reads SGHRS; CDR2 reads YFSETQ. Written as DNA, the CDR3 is TGCGCCAGCAGCTTGGACGGGCTAGCGGGTGGGGAGCAGTTCTTC. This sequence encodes CASSLDGLAGGEQFF.

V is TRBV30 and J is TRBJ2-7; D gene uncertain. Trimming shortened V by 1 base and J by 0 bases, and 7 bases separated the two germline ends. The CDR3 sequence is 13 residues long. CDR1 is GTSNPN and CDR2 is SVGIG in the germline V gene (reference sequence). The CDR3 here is CAWSGSSSYEQYF. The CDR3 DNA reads TGTGCCTGGAGTGGCTCCAGCTCCTACGAGCAGTACTTC.

CDR3 protein: CASSPKEGTKTQYF. The CDR3 DNA follows: TGTGCCAGCAGTCCCAAGGAGGGGACGAAGACCCAGTACTTC. V gene TRBV12-3 or TRBV12-4 combines with J gene TRBJ2-5; D is possibly TRBD2 (6 bases). Deletions cut 5 bases from V and 6 bases from J, with 16 bases between. The CDR3 spans 14 residues.

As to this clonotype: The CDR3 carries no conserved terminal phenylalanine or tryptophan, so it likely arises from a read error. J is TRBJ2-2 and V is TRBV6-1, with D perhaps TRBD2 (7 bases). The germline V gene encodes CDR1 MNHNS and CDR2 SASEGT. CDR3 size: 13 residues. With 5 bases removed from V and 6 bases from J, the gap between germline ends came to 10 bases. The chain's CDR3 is CASSQGRAGELFL. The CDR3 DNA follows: TGTGCCAGCAGTCAGGGGAGGGCCGGGGAGCTGTTTTTA.

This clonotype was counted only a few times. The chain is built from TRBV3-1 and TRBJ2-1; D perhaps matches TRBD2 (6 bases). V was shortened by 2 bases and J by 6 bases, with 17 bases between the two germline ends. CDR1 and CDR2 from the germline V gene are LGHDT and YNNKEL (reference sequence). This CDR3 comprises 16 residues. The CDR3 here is CASSQTLATVGNEQFF. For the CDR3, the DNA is TGTGCCAGCAGCCAAACACTAGCAACGGTAGGCAATGAGCAGTTCTTC.

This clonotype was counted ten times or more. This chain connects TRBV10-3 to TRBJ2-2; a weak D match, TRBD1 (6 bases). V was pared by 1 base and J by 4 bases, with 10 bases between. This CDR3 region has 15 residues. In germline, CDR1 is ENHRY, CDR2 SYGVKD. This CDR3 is CAISELEGGTGELFF. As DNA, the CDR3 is TGTGCCATCAGTGAGTTAGAAGGGGGCACCGGGGAGCTGTTTTTT.

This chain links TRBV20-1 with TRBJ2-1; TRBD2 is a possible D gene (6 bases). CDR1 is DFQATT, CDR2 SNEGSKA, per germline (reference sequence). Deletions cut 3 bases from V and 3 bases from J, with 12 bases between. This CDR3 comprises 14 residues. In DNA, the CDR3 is TGCAGTGCTAGCAGGCGGGGACTCTACAATGAGCAGTTCTTC. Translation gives CSASRRGLYNEQFF.

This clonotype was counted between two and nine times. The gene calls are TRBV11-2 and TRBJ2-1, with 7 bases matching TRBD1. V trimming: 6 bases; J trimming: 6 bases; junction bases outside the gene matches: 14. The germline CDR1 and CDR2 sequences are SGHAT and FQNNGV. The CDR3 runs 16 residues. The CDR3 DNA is TGTGCCAGCAGTTTTGGGGTACAGGGGACCTTCAATGAGCAGTTCTTC. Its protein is CASSFGVQGTFNEQFF.

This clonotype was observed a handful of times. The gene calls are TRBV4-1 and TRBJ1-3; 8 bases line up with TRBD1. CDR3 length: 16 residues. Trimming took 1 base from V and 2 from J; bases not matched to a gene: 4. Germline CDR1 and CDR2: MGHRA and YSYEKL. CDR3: CASSQARTGPGNTIYF. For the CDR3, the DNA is TGCGCCAGCAGCCAAGCGCGGACAGGGCCTGGAAACACCATATATTTT.